The 18 T cell receptor beta chains below were found in one sample sequenced in a study of cytomegalovirus exposure and HLA in healthy donors. The PCR contained 60 Vbeta and 13 Jbeta primers. The protocol was immunoSEQ multiplex PCR, while the TCRdb copy is restricted to in-frame clones and leaves out a portion. There are 150,000 to 200,000 clones in the sample; about 13% occur only once, and 7.8% lies in the top ten. Input material: PBMCs. These receptors originate from a man aged 45 to 65 in good health and CMV-seropositive.

The CDR3 reads CASSLRRPNEKLFF. DNA of the CDR3: TGTGCCAGCAGTTTACGGAGACCAAATGAAAAACTGTTTTTT. This chain uses TRBV28 with TRBJ1-4; the D is unclear. V lost 2 bases and J 5 bases, leaving 9 bases between the germline ends. CDR3 length: 14 residues. Germline lookup yields CDR1 MDHEN and CDR2 SYDVKM.

The chain is built from TRBV7-8 and TRBJ1-5; TRBD1 matches 12 bases. CDR1 and CDR2 (germline): SGHVS, FQNEAQ. CDR3 length: 20 residues. V gave up 3 bases and J gave up 1 base; unmatched junction bases: 13. The CDR3 is CASSFSQIRDRGHSNQPQHF. The CDR3 bases are TGTGCCAGCAGCTTCTCCCAAATCCGGGACAGGGGGCACAGCAATCAGCCCCAGCATTTT.

This clone was observed a few times. This chain uses TRBV25-1 with TRBJ2-7, with D tentatively TRBD2 (5 bases). The CDR3 consists of 12 residues. V was pared by 5 bases and J by 5 bases, with 10 bases between. Per germline, CDR1 MGHDK and CDR2 SYGVNS. The CDR3: CASSSLVHEQYF. CDR3 in DNA: TGTGCCAGCAGTTCACTAGTTCACGAGCAGTACTTC.

CDR3 in amino acids: CASSLRTDQDTQYF. DNA for the CDR3: TGTGCCAGCAGCCTAAGGACTGACCAAGATACGCAGTATTTT. The V gene is TRBV7-2, the J gene TRBJ2-3, with D possibly being TRBD2 (5 bases). The CDR3 is 14 amino acids. Germline V gene sequence: CDR1 SGHTA, CDR2 FQGNSA. Trimming shortened V by 5 bases and J by 5 bases, and 14 bases separated the two germline ends.

In regard to this clone: Other DNA sequences in the same sample also yield this CDR3. The gene calls are TRBV6-5 and TRBJ2-7; TRBD2 aligns across 7 bases. The CDR3 is made up of 13 amino acids. Germline lookup yields CDR1 MNHEY and CDR2 SVGAGI. The trim removed 9 bases at V and 0 bases at J, leaving 5 bases unmatched. The CDR3: CARKRGHSYEQYV. In nucleotides, the CDR3 is TGTGCCAGAAAGCGGGGCCACTCCTACGAGCAGTACGTC.

V and J are TRBV28 and TRBJ2-3; tentatively, D is TRBD2 (6 bases). V was clipped by 5 bases and J by 4 bases, with 13 bases between them. Germline V CDR1 and CDR2: MDHEN, SYDVKM. The CDR3 has 14 amino acids. CDR3 coding DNA: TGTGCCAGCAGTCTCGGAGGGCAGCCAGATACGCAGTATTTT. This encodes CASSLGGQPDTQYF.

The genes are TRBV7-2 and TRBJ1-1; D is ambiguous. The germline V and J ends were trimmed by 4 bases and 1 base, with 13 bases remaining between them. The CDR3 consists of 15 residues. The germline V gene has CDR1 SGHTA and CDR2 FQGNSA. CDR3 in amino acids: CASSYLIGGNTEAFF. CDR3 coding DNA: TGTGCCAGCAGCTACCTTATCGGCGGGAACACTGAAGCTTTCTTT.

This clone was seen only a few times. J is TRBJ2-3 and V is TRBV6-5; a possible D gene is TRBD2 (6 bases). This CDR3 region has 16 residues. The V gene's germline CDR1 is MNHEY and CDR2 SVGAGI. With 0 bases removed from V and 2 bases from J, the gap between germline ends came to 12 bases. The CDR3, as DNA: TGTGCCAGCAGTTACTCGGGGGGTCTTTCCACAGATACGCAGTATTTT. This encodes CASSYSGGLSTDTQYF.

The CDR3 sequence is CASSQAAGLTGGKLFF. CDR3 nucleotides: TGTGCCAGCAGCCAAGCTGCAGGCCTAACCGGGGGAAAACTGTTTTTT. The rearrangement links TRBV14 to TRBJ1-4, with D possibly matching TRBD1 (5 bases). The CDR3 consists of 16 residues. The V gene lost 1 base and the J gene lost 10 bases, with 19 bases spanning the gap. Per the germline V gene, CDR1 is SGHDN and CDR2 is FVKESK. Complete variable domain (other parts from reference TRBV14 and TRBJ1-4): EAGVTQFPSHSVIEKGQTVTLRCDPISGHDNLYWYRRVMGKEIKFLLHFVKESKQDESGMPNNRFLAERTGGTYSTLKVQPAELEDSGVYFCASSQAAGLTGGKLFFGSGTQLSVL.

This chain joins TRBV5-1 and TRBJ1-6, with 8 bases fitting TRBD1. CDR3 size: 16 residues. The J segment lost 4 bases and the V segment lost 4 bases, leaving 7 bases of the junction unmatched. The germline CDR1 and CDR2 sequences are SGHRS and YFSETQ. The CDR3 protein is CASSQQGVGYNSPLHF. CDR3 DNA: TGCGCCAGCAGCCAACAGGGGGTCGGATATAATTCACCCCTCCACTTT.

The chain combines TRBV7-2 with TRBJ2-5; 10 nucleotides match TRBD2. The CDR3 length is 15 residues. Germline trimming cut 4 bases from V and 5 bases from J; bases unmatched to any gene: 7. Germline V lookup: CDR1 SGHTA, CDR2 FQGNSA. The CDR3 sequence is CASSSQRGGSETQYF. The CDR3 coding sequence is TGTGCCAGCAGCTCGCAGCGGGGGGGCAGTGAGACCCAGTACTTC.

Note on this clone: Within the sample, other DNA sequences also encode this same CDR3. The chain employs TRBV5-6 and TRBJ2-7, with TRBD1 matching 8 bases. Germline-derived CDR1 and CDR2 are SGHDT and YYEEEE. The V gene end was trimmed by 0 bases and the J gene end by 6 bases; junction bases not matched to a gene: 5. This CDR3 comprises 14 residues. The CDR3 region is CASSLGQGAREQYF. CDR3 nucleotide sequence: TGTGCCAGCAGCTTGGGTCAGGGGGCGCGCGAGCAGTACTTC. The full variable domain, with the rest looked up from reference TRBV5-6 and TRBJ2-7, is DAGVTQSPTHLIKTRGQQVTLRCSPKSGHDTVSWYQQALGQGPQFIFQYYEEEERQRGNFPDRFSGHQFPNYSSELNVNALLLGDSALYLCASSLGQGAREQYFGPGTRLTVT.

The V and J genes are TRBV2 and TRBJ1-2; tentatively, D is TRBD1 (5 bases). Germline V CDR1 and CDR2: SNHLY, FYNNEI. Trimming left V 7 bases short and J 5 bases short, with 23 bases between. This CDR3 is built from 16 residues. CDR3 amino acids: CASKFLTGTSEYGYTF. For the CDR3, the DNA is TGTGCCAGCAAGTTCCTAACAGGAACGTCTGAATATGGCTACACCTTC.

This clone was observed a handful of times. The chain employs TRBV5-1 and TRBJ2-7; 7 positions agree with TRBD1. V shed 1 base, J shed 6 bases, and the junction held 10 bases outside the gene matches. The CDR3 extends over 15 amino acids. CDR1 SGHRS and CDR2 YFSETQ come from the germline V gene. DNA of the CDR3: TGCGCCAGCAGCTTGTCCCAGGGGGTACCGAGCGAGCAGTACTTC. It specifies CASSLSQGVPSEQYF.

The chain carries TRBV6-5 and TRBJ2-7, with D tentatively TRBD1 (6 bases). V lost 6 bases to trimming and J lost 5 bases, with 8 bases between them. The germline V gene has CDR1 MNHEY and CDR2 SVGAGI. The CDR3 consists of 11 residues. The CDR3 here is CASSRDNEQYF. DNA of the CDR3: TGTGCCAGCAGCCGGGACAACGAGCAGTACTTC.

The gene calls are TRBV9 and TRBJ2-1, with D possibly TRBD2 on 6 matching bases. V lost 0 bases, J lost 8 bases, and 15 bases lay in between. Germline V lookup: CDR1 SGDLS, CDR2 YYNGEE. The CDR3 covers 15 residues. The CDR3 sequence is CASSVGGTGGDEQFF. CDR3 bases: TGTGCCAGCAGCGTAGGAGGGACTGGAGGCGATGAGCAGTTCTTC.

This clone has only a few counts. The CDR3 is CASSLSPSNNEQFF. In DNA, the CDR3 is TGTGCCAGCAGTTTAAGTCCTTCTAACAATGAGCAGTTCTTC. This sequence joins TRBV27 and TRBJ2-1; D uncertain. The V and J ends lost 2 bases and 5 bases respectively, with 10 bases between them. Germline V gene lookup returns CDR1 MNHEY and CDR2 SMNVEV (reference sequence). The CDR3 sequence is 14 residues long.

This clone appeared a few times. V is TRBV4-1 and J is TRBJ1-6, with D perhaps matching TRBD1 (6 bases). V shed 6 bases and J shed 1 base, with 16 bases lying between them. This CDR3 comprises 17 residues. Germline CDR1 is MGHRA and CDR2 is YSYEKL. For the CDR3, the DNA is TGCGCCAGCAGTCAATTTCAAACAGGGTCCTATAATTCACCCCTCCACTTT. It translates to CASSQFQTGSYNSPLHF.